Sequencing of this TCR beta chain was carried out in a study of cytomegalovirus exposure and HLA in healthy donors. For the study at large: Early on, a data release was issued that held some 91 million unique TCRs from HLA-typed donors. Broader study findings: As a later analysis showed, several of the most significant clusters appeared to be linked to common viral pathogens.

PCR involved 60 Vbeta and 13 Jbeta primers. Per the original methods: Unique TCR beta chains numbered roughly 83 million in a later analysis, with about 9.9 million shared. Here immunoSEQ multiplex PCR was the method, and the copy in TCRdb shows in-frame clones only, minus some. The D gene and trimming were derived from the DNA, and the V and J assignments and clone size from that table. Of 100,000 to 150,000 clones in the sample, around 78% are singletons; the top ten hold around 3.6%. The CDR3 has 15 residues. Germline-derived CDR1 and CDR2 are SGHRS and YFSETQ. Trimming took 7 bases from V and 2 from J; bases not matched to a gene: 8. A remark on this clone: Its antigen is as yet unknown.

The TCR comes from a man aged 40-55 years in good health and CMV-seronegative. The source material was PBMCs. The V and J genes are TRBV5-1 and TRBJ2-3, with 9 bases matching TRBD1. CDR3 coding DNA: TGCGCCAGCCGATACCGGGACAGGGACACAGATACGCAGTATTTT. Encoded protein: CASRYRDRDTDTQYF.